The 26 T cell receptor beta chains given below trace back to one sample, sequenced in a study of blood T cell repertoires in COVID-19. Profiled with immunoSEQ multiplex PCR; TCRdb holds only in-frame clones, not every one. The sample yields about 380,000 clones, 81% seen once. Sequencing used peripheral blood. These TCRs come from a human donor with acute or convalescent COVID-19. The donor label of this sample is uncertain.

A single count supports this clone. CDR3 sequence reads: CASSPIQGQIYTF. CDR3 DNA: TGTGCCAGCTCACCAATCCAGGGACAGATCTACACCTTC. The V call is TRBV18, the J call TRBJ1-2; TRBD1 aligns across 7 bases. In germline, CDR1 is KGHSH, CDR2 LQKENI. The CDR3 has 13 residues. V was clipped by 2 bases and J by 10 bases; unmatched bases: 7.

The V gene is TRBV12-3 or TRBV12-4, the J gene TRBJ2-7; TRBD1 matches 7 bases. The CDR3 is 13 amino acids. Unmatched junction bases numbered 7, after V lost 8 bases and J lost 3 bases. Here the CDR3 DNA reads TGTGCCAGCGGGGACAGAGGTAACTACGAGCAGTACTTC. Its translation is CASGDRGNYEQYF.

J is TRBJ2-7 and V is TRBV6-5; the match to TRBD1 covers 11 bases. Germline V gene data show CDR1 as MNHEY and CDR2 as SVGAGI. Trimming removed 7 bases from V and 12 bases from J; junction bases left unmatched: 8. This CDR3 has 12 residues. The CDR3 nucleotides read TGTGCCAGCAACGGACAGGGGGCGAGGTGGTACTTC. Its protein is CASNGQGARWYF.

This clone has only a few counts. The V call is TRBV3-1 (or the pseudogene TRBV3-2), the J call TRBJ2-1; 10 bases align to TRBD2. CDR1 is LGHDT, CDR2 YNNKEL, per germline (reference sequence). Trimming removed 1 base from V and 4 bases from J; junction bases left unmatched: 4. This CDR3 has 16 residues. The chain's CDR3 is CASSQVLLAGYNEQFF. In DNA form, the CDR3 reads TGTGCCAGCAGCCAAGTATTACTAGCGGGGTACAATGAGCAGTTCTTC.

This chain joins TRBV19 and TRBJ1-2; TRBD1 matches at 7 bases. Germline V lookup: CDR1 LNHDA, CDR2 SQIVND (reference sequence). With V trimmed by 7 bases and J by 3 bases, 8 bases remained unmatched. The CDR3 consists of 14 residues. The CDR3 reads CASKLGQVDYGYTF. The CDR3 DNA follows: TGTGCCAGTAAACTCGGACAGGTCGACTATGGCTACACCTTC. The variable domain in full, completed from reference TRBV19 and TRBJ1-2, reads DGGITQSPKYLFRKEGQNVTLSCEQNLNHDAMYWYRQDPGQGLRLIYYSQIVNDFQKGDIAEGYSVSREKKESFPLTVTSAQKNPTAFYLCASKLGQVDYGYTFGSGTRLTVV.

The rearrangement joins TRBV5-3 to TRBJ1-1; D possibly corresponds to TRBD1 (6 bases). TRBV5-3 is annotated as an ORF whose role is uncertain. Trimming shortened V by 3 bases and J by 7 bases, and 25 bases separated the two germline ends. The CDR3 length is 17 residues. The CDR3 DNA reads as TGTGCCAGAAGCTCCGACCTCATCCCCGGGACACGTCTTGAAGCTTTCTTT. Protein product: CARSSDLIPGTRLEAFF.

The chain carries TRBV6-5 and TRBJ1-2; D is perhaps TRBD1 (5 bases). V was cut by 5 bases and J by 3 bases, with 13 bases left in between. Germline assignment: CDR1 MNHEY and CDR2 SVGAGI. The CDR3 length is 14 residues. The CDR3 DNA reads TGTGCCAGCAGTCGCTTACAGGTTGACTATGGCTACACCTTC. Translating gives CASSRLQVDYGYTF.

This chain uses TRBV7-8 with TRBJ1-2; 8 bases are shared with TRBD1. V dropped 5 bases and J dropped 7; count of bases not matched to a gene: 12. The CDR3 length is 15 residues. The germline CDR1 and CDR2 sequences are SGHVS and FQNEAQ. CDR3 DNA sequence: TGTGCCAGCAGCCTAACAGGGGGAGGTACTGGTGGCTACACCTTC. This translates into CASSLTGGGTGGYTF.

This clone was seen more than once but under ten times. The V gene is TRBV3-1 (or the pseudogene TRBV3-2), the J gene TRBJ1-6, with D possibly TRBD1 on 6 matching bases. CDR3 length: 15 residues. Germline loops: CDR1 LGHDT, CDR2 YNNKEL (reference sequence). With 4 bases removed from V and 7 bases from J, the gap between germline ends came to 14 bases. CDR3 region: CASSLQQGLNSPLHF. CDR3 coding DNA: TGTGCCAGCAGCCTACAACAGGGACTAAATTCACCCCTCCACTTT.

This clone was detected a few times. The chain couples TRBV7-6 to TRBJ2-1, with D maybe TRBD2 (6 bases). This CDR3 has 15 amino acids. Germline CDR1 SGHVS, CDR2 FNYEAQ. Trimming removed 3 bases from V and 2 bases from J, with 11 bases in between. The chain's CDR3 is CASSFGGEAYNEQFF. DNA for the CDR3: TGTGCCAGCAGCTTCGGAGGGGAGGCCTACAATGAGCAGTTCTTC. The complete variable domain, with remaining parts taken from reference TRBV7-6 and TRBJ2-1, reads GAGVSQSPRYKVTKRGQDVALRCDPISGHVSLYWYRQALGQGPEFLTYFNYEAQQDKSGLPNDRFSAERPEGSISTLTIQRTEQRDSAMYRCASSFGGEAYNEQFFGPGTRLTVL.

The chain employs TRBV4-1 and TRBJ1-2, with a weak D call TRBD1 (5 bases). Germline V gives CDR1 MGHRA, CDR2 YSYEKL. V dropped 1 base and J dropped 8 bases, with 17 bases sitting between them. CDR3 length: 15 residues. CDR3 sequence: CASSQADRPLHGYTF. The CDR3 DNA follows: TGCGCCAGCAGCCAAGCAGACAGACCCCTTCACGGCTACACCTTC.

CDR3 sequence (DNA): TGTGCCAGCTCACAGGTGGCGGGGTTCCATGAGCAGTTCTTC. It specifies CASSQVAGFHEQFF. The rearrangement links TRBV18 to TRBJ2-1; D might be TRBD2 (6 bases). The CDR3 sequence is 14 residues long. The V and J ends lost 4 bases and 8 bases respectively, with 15 bases between them. The germline V gene has CDR1 KGHSH and CDR2 LQKENI.

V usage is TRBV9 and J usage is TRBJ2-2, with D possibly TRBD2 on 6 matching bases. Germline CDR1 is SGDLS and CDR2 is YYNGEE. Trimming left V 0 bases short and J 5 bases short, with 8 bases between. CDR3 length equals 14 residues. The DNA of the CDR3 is TGTGCCAGCAGCGTAGGGCGGGGAACCGGGGAGCTGTTTTTT. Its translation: CASSVGRGTGELFF.

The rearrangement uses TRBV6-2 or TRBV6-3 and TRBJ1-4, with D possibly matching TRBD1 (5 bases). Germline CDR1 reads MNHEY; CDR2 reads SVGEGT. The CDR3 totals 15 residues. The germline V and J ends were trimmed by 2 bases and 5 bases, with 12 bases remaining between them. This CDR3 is CASSYVFQGNEKLFF. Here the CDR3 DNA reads TGTGCCAGCAGTTACGTGTTCCAGGGAAATGAAAAACTGTTTTTT.

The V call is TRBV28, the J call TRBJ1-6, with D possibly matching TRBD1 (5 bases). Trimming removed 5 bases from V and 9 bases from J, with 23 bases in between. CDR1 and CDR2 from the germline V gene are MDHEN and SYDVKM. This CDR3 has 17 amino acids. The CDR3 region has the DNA TGTGCCAGCAGTCCATCCAGGACAAATTTATTTACTTCACCCCTCCACTTT. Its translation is CASSPSRTNLFTSPLHF.

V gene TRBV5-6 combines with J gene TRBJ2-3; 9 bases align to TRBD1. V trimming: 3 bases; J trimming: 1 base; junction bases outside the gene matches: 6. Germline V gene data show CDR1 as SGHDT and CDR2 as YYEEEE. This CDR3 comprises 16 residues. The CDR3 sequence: CASSWTGARGTDTQYF. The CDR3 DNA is TGTGCCAGCAGCTGGACAGGGGCGCGGGGCACAGATACGCAGTATTTT.

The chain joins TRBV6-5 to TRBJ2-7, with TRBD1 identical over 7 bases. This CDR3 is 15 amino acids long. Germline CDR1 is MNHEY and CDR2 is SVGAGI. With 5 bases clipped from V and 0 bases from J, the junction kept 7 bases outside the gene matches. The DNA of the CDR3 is TGTGCCAGCAGTCTGCTGACAGGGATCTCCTACGAGCAGTACTTC. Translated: CASSLLTGISYEQYF.

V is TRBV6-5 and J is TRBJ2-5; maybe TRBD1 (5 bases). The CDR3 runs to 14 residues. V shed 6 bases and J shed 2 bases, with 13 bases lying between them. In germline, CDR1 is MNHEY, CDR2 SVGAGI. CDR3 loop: CASSVDSRQETQYF. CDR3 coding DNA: TGTGCCAGCAGCGTAGACAGTAGACAAGAGACCCAGTACTTC.

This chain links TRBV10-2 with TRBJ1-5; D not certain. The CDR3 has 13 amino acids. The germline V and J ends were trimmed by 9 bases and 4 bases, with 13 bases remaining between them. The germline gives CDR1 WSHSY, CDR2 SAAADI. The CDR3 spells CASRDFGNQPQHF. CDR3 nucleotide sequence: TGCGCCAGTCGGGATTTTGGGAATCAGCCCCAGCATTTT.

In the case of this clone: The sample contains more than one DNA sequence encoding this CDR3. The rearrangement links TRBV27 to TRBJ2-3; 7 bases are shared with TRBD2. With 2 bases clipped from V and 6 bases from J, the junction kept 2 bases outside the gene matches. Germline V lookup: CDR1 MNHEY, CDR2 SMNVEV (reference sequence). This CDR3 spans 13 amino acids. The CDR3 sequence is CASSLAGVDTQYF. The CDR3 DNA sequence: TGTGCCAGCAGTTTAGCGGGGGTGGATACGCAGTATTTT.

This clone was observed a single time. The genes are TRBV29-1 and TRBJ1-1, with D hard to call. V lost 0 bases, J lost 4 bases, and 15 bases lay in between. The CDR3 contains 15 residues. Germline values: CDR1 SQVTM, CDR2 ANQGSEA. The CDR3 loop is CSVEDLEVLSTEAFF. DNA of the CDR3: TGCAGCGTTGAAGATCTCGAGGTCTTGAGCACTGAAGCTTTCTTT. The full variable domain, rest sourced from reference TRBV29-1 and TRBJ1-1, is SAVISQKPSRDICQRGTSLTIQCQVDSQVTMMFWYRQQPGQSLTLIATANQGSEATYESGFVIDKFPISRPNLTFSTLTVSNMSPEDSSIYLCSVEDLEVLSTEAFFGQGTRLTVV.

This CDR3 reads CASSPTSGSNTGELFF. For the CDR3, the DNA is TGTGCCAGCAGCCCGACTAGCGGATCGAACACCGGGGAGCTGTTTTTT. The V call is TRBV9, the J call TRBJ2-2, with TRBD2 matching over 9 bases. CDR1 is SGDLS and CDR2 is YYNGEE in the germline V gene. V shed 4 bases, J shed 0 bases, and the junction held 4 bases outside the gene matches. The CDR3 runs to 16 residues.

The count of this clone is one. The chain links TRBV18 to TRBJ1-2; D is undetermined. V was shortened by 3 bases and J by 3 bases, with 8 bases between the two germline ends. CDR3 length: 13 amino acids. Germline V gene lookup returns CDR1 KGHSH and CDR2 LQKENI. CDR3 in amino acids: CASSPQDYYGYTF. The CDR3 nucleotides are TGTGCCAGCTCACCGCAGGACTACTATGGCTACACCTTC.

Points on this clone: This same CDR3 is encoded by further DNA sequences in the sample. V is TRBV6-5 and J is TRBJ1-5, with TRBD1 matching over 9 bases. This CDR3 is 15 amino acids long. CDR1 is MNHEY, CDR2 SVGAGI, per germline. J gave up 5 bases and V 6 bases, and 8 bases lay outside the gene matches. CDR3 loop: CASRPGTGRDQPQHF. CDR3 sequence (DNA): TGTGCCAGCAGACCCGGGACAGGGAGGGATCAGCCCCAGCATTTT.

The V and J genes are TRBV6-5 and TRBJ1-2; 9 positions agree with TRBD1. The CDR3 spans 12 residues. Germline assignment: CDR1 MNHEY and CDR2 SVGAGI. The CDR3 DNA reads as TGTGCAGCTTACAGGGGGCCGGTAGGCTACACCTTC. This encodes CAAYRGPVGYTF.

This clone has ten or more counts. The CDR3 sequence: CASSLAGTGGHEQYF. DNA of the CDR3: TGTGCCAGCAGCTTAGCCGGGACAGGGGGCCACGAGCAGTACTTC. The genes are TRBV7-9 and TRBJ2-7, with TRBD1 matching 12 bases. Germline V gene sequence: CDR1 SEHNR, CDR2 FQNEAQ (reference sequence). After removal of 0 bases from V and 5 bases from J, the junction contained 2 bases not matched to a gene. The CDR3 runs to 15 residues.